This T cell receptor (beta chain) appears in the sequencing data of a study of CD8 T cells in ankylosing spondylitis. TCRdb called the 5' RACE reads again in MiXCR, with one record for every CDR3 protein. In the table there are around 180,000 distinct CDR3 sequences, around a sixth of which are singletons. The CDR3 length is 14 residues. Losses at the gene ends were 9 bases for V and 10 bases for J; bases not matched to a gene: 13. The germline V gene encodes CDR1 LNHDA and CDR2 SQIVND (reference sequence). The chain has TRBV19 and TRBJ2-1; 9 nucleotides align to TRBD1. The source is a male donor aged 5-29 years with ankylosing spondylitis or in good health (not recorded which). The source material was blood, either unsorted or a sorted T cell fraction (not recorded which). DNA of the CDR3: TGTGCCAGCAACCGGGACAGGGACGACGGGGAGCAGTTCTTC. Translation: CASNRDRDDGEQFF.